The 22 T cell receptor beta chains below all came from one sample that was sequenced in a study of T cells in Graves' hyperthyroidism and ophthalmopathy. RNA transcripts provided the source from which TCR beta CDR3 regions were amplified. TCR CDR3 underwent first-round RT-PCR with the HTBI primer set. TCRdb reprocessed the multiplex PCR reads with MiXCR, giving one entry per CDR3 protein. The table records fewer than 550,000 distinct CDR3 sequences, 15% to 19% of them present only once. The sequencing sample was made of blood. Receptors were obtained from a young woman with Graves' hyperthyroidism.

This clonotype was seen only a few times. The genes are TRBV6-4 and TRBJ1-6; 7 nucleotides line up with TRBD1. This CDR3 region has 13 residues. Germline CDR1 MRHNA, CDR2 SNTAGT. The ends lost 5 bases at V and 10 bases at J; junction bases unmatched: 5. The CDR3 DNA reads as TGTGCCAGCAGTATAACAGGGGACTCACCCCTCCACTTT. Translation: CASSITGDSPLHF.

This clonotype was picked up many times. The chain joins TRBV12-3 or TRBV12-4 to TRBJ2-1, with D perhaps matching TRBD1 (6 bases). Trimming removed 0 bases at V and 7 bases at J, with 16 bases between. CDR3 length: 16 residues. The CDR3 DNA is TGTGCCAGCAGTTTAGCGGTTGGGGGCGCGGGTAATGAGCAGTTCTTC. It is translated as CASSLAVGGAGNEQFF.

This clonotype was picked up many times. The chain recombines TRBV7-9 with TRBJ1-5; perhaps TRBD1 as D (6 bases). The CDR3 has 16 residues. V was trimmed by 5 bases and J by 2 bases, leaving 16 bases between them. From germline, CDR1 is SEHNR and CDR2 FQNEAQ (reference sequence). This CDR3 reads CASSDDPSGGNQPQHF. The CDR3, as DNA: TGTGCCAGCAGCGATGATCCATCAGGGGGCAATCAGCCCCAGCATTTT.

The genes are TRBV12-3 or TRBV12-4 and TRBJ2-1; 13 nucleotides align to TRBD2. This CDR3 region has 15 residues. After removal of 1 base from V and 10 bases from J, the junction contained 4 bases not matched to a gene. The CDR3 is CASSLETSGRPEQFF. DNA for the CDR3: TGTGCCAGCAGTTTAGAGACTAGCGGGAGGCCCGAGCAGTTCTTC.

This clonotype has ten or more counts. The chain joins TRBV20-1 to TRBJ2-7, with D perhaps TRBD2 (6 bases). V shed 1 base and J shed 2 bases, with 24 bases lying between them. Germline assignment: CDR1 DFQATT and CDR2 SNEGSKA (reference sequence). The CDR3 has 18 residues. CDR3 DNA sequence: TGCAGTGCTAGAGGGGGACCGTGGGAGGATCATTCAACCTACGAGCAGTACTTC. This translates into CSARGGPWEDHSTYEQYF.

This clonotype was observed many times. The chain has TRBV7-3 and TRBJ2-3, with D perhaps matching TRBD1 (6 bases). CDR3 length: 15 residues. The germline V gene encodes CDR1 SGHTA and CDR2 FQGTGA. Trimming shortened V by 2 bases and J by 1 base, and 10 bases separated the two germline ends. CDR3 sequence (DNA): TGTGCCAGCAGCTTAGGGGGCCAGGGCACAGATACGCAGTATTTT. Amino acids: CASSLGGQGTDTQYF.

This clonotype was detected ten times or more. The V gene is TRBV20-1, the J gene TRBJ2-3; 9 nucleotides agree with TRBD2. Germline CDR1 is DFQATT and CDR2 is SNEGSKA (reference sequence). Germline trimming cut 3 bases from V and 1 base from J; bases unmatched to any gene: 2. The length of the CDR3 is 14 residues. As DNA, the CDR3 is TGCAGTGCTAGGCAGCGGGGGGGCACAGATACGCAGTATTTT. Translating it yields CSARQRGGTDTQYF.

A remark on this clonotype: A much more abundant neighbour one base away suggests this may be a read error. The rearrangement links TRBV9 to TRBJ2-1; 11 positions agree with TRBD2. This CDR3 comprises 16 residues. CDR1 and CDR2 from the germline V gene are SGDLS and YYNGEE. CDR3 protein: CVSSDKLAGELNEQFF. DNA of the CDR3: TGTGTCAGCAGCGATAAACTAGCGGGGGAACTCAATGAGCAGTTCTTC.

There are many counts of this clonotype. As DNA, the CDR3 is TGTGCCTGGAGTGTAGGAGGGGTAAAGGCAGATACGCAGTATTTT. Protein sequence: CAWSVGGVKADTQYF. The rearrangement joins TRBV30 to TRBJ2-3; D might be TRBD2 (6 bases). Germline V gene sequence: CDR1 GTSNPN, CDR2 SVGIG (reference sequence). The CDR3 runs to 15 residues. Trimming took off 0 bases at V and 4 bases at J, with 14 bases between the two ends.

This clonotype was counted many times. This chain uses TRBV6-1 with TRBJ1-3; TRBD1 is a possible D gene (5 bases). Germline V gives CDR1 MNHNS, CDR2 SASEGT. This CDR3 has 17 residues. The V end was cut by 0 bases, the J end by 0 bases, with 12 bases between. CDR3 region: CASSEAAAGYSGNTIYF. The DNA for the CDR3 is TGTGCCAGCAGTGAAGCGGCCGCAGGGTACTCTGGAAACACCATATATTTT.

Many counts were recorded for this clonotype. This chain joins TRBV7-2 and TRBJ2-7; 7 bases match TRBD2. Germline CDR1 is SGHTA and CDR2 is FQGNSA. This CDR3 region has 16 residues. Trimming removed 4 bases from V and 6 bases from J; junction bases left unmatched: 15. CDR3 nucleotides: TGTGCCAGCAGCTCAGCCGGGACTATCGGAGGCCTCGAGCAGTACTTC. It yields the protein CASSSAGTIGGLEQYF.

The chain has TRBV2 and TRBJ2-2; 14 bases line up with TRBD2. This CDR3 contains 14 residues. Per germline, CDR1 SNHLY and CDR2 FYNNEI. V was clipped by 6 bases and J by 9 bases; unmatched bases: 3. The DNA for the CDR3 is TGTGCCAGCAGCGGGACTAGCGGGGGCCGGGAGCTGTTTTTT. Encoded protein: CASSGTSGGRELFF.

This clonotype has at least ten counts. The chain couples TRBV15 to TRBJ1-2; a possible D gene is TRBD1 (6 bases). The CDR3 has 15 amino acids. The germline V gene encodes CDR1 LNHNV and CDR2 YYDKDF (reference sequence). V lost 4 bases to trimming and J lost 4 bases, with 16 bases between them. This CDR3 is CATSTIETGRYGYTF. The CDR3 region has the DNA TGTGCCACCAGCACAATCGAGACAGGCCGCTATGGCTACACCTTC. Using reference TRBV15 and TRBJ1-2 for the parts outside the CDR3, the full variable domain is DAMVIQNPRYQVTQFGKPVTLSCSQTLNHNVMYWYQQKSSQAPKLLFHYYDKDFNNEADTPDNFQSRRPNTSFCFLDIRSPGLGDTAMYLCATSTIETGRYGYTFGSGTRLTVV.

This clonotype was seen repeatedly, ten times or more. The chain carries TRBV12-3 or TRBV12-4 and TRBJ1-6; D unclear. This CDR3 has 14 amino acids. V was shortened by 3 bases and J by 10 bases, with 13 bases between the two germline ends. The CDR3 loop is CASSFATRRSPLHF. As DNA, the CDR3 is TGTGCCAGCAGTTTCGCGACTCGCCGGTCACCCCTCCACTTT.

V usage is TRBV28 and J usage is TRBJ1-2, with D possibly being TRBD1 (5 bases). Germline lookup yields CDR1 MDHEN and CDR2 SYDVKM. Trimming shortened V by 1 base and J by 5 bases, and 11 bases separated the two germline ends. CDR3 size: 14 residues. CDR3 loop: CASSLSRVEYGYTF. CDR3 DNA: TGTGCCAGCAGTTTATCCAGGGTGGAGTATGGCTACACCTTC.

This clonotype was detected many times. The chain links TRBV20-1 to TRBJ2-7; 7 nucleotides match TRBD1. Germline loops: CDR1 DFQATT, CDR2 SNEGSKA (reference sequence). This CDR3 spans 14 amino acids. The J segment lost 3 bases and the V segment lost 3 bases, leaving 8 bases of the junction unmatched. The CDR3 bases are TGCAGTGCTAGTTATAGGGGGCGCGGCTACGAGCAGTACTTC. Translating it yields CSASYRGRGYEQYF.

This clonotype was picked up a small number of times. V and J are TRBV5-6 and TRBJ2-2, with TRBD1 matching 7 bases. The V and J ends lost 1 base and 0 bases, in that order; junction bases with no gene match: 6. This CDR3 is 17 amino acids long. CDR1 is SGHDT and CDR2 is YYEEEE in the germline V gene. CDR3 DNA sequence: TGTGCCAGCAGCTTGATGGGACAGTTCGCGAACACCGGGGAGCTGTTTTTT. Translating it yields CASSLMGQFANTGELFF.

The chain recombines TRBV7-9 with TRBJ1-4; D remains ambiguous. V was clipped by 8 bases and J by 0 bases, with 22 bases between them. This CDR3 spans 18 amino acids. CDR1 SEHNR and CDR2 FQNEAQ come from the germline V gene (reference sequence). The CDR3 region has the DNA TGTGCCAGCCACGGAACCGACGGAGATCCTGCAACTAATGAAAAACTGTTTTTT. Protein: CASHGTDGDPATNEKLFF. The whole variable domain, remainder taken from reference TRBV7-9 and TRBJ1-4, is DTGVSQNPRHKITKRGQNVTFRCDPISEHNRLYWYRQTLGQGPEFLTYFQNEAQLEKSRLLSDRFSAERPKGSFSTLEIQRTEQGDSAMYLCASHGTDGDPATNEKLFFGSGTQLSVL.

The CDR3 nucleotides are TGTGCCAGCAGCTTAATGGGGGGCGACTATGGCTACACCTTC. Protein sequence: CASSLMGGDYGYTF. The rearrangement joins TRBV7-2 to TRBJ1-2, with TRBD1 as a possible D gene (6 bases). V lost 2 bases and J 3 bases, leaving 10 bases between the germline ends. Germline assignment: CDR1 SGHTA and CDR2 FQGNSA. The CDR3 consists of 14 residues.

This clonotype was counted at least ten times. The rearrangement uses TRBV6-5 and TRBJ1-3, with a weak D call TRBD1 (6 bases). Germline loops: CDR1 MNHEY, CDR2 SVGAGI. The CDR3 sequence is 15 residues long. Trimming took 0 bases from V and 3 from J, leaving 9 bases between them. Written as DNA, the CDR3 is TGTGCCAGCAGTTACTCCGGGGGGCTTGGAAACACCATATATTTT. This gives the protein CASSYSGGLGNTIYF.

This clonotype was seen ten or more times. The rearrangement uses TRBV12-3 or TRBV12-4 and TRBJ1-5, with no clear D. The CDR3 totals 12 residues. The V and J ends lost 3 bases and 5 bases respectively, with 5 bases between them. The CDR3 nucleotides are TGTGCCAGCAGTTTTACGGATCAGCCCCAGCATTTT. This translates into CASSFTDQPQHF.

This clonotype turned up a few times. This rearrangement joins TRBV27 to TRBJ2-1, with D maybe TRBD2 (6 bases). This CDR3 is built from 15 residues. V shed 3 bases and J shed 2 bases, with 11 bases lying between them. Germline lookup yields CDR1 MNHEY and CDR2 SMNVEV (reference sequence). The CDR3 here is CASSLGLTAYNEQFF. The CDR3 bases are TGTGCCAGCAGTTTGGGACTTACTGCCTACAATGAGCAGTTCTTC.